The 11 T cell receptor beta chains below all came from one sample that was sequenced in a study of cytomegalovirus exposure and HLA in healthy donors. Generated by immunoSEQ multiplex PCR, the TCRdb table keeps only in-frame clones and is missing some. Found here are 55,000 to 80,000 clones, approximately 95% of them singletons; the top ten hold around 7%. The source material was PBMCs. The receptors derive from a woman aged 18-29 years in good health and CMV-seropositive.

The chain carries TRBV5-1 and TRBJ1-1; tentative D call: TRBD1 (6 bases). From germline, CDR1 is SGHRS and CDR2 YFSETQ. Trimming removed 1 base from V and 2 bases from J, with 9 bases in between. CDR3 length: 14 amino acids. CDR3 DNA sequence: TGCGCCAGCAGCTTGTGGGGGCCAAACACTGAAGCTTTCTTT. Amino acid sequence: CASSLWGPNTEAFF.

This clone was observed once. J is TRBJ2-5 and V is TRBV6-6, with 7 nucleotides matching TRBD1. This CDR3 has 14 amino acids. CDR1 and CDR2 from the germline V gene are MNHNY and SVGAGI (reference sequence). V was clipped by 5 bases and J by 2 bases; unmatched bases: 5. CDR3: CASSLPRGQETQYF. The CDR3 DNA reads as TGTGCCAGCAGTCTACCCAGGGGGCAAGAGACCCAGTACTTC.

This clone was recorded once. The chain couples TRBV5-4 to TRBJ2-7; weak D call: TRBD1 (5 bases). CDR3 length: 15 residues. Germline assignment: CDR1 SGHNT and CDR2 YYREEE (reference sequence). The ends were cut back, 1 base at V and 2 bases at J, with 13 bases in the middle. CDR3 sequence: CASSLKGVRTYEQYF. In DNA, the CDR3 is TGTGCCAGCAGCTTGAAAGGGGTTCGGACCTACGAGCAGTACTTC.

The CDR3 DNA follows: TGTGCCAGTAGTATAGACGGACAGGGGGCCGGACGTGGTGAAGCTTTCTTT. It specifies CASSIDGQGAGRGEAFF. This rearrangement joins TRBV19 to TRBJ1-1; the match to TRBD1 covers 11 bases. The germline gives CDR1 LNHDA, CDR2 SQIVND (reference sequence). V was clipped by 0 bases and J by 7 bases; unmatched bases: 10. This CDR3 region has 17 residues.

The V call is TRBV10-3, the J call TRBJ2-1; 7 nucleotides align to TRBD1. Losses at the gene ends were 6 bases for V and 9 bases for J; bases not matched to a gene: 8. Germline V CDR1 and CDR2: ENHRY, SYGVKD. The CDR3 has 13 amino acids. In DNA form, the CDR3 reads TGTGCCATCAGCCTCGACAGGGTCGGTGAGCAGTTCTTC. It codes for CAISLDRVGEQFF.

CDR3 DNA sequence: TGTCCAGCAGCGCGACCTTACTACACAATTCGCACTGAAGCTTTCTTT. This gives the protein CPAARPYYTIRTEAFF. The V call is TRBV21-1, the J call TRBJ1-1. TRBV21-1 is a listed pseudogene. The CDR3 is 16 amino acids.

The chain couples TRBV18 to TRBJ2-7; D might be TRBD2 (5 bases). Trimming removed 3 bases from V and 2 bases from J, with 14 bases in between. The CDR3 has 15 amino acids. Germline-derived CDR1 and CDR2 are KGHSH and LQKENI. The CDR3 nucleotides are TGTGCCAGCTCACCGACCGGGAATTTTGCCTACGAGCAGTACTTC. It translates to CASSPTGNFAYEQYF.

V usage is TRBV7-7 and J usage is TRBJ2-1; D call uncertain. Trimming removed 1 base at V and 5 bases at J, with 6 bases between. CDR1 and CDR2 from the germline V gene are SSHAT and FNYEAQ (reference sequence). The CDR3 runs to 13 residues. CDR3: CASSLGLNNEQFF. The CDR3 DNA is TGTGCCAGCAGCTTAGGCCTAAACAATGAGCAGTTCTTC. Full variable domain (remainder filled in from reference TRBV7-7 and TRBJ2-1): GAGVSQSPRYKVTKRGQDVTLRCDPISSHATLYWYQQALGQGPEFLTYFNYEAQPDKSGLPSDRFSAERPEGSISTLTIQRTEQRDSAMYRCASSLGLNNEQFFGPGTRLTVL.

This rearrangement joins TRBV5-1 to TRBJ1-1, with D possibly TRBD1 on 6 matching bases. The CDR3 spans 16 residues. The V gene's germline CDR1 is SGHRS and CDR2 YFSETQ. The ends were cut back, 0 bases at V and 0 bases at J, with 12 bases in the middle. The chain's CDR3 is CASSLGAGDMNTEAFF. Written as DNA, the CDR3 is TGCGCCAGCAGCTTGGGCGCAGGGGACATGAACACTGAAGCTTTCTTT. The full variable domain, completed using reference TRBV5-1 and TRBJ1-1, is KAGVTQTPRYLIKTRGQQVTLSCSPISGHRSVSWYQQTPGQGLQFLFEYFSETQRNKGNFPGRFSGRQFSNSRSEMNVSTLELGDSALYLCASSLGAGDMNTEAFFGQGTRLTVV.

This chain uses TRBV21-1 with TRBJ2-7; no DNA check was done on the table's D call, TRBD1. TRBV21-1 is assigned pseudogene status. The CDR3 contains 19 residues. CDR3 in DNA: TGTGCCAGCAGCAAACTCCGGGACAGGGGCCCAACAGACGTCTACGAGCAGTACTTC. This codes for CASSKLRDRGPTDVYEQYF.

The V and J genes are TRBV15 and TRBJ1-4; D not resolved. The CDR3 totals 12 residues. Germline assignment: CDR1 LNHNV and CDR2 YYDKDF (reference sequence). Trimming cost V 5 bases and J 8 bases, with 9 bases left between them. CDR3 in DNA: TGTGCCACCAGCCGAGCCAGAGAAAAACTGTTTTTT. It codes for CATSRAREKLFF.